This is a list of T cell receptor beta chains from one sample in a study of sequential checkpoint blockade in melanoma. Clones were sequenced by immunoSEQ multiplex PCR, and TCRdb holds only the in-frame ones, with some missing. The repertoire holds 21,000 or so clones, with 70% to 90% as singletons. The sequenced sample was CD8+ T cells sorted from blood (inferred from file names), obtained from a patient given nivolumab and ipilimumab in sequence. The receptors were gathered from a human donor with melanoma. CDR3s leave out the opening cysteine and the closing phenylalanine or tryptophan. Each record gives: clone size, J gene, D gene, V gene, CDR3 protein. A D gene is named only where the DNA matches it firmly. Only part of the rows carry a size: once, few, many, or a class if the clone is expanded.

>-|TRBJ1-2|TRBD1|TRBV5-1
ASSFRGQVVPYGYT
>-|TRBJ2-7|-|TRBV11-2
ASSSSTEFKREQY
>-|TRBJ2-7|-|TRBV9
ASSPRGASSYEQY
>-|TRBJ1-5|-|TRBV5-3
AVRSPQH
>-|TRBJ2-7|TRBD2|TRBV6-1
ASRTGLADGYEQY
>-|TRBJ2-7|TRBD1|TRBV6-1
ASSPLGQGRGEQY
>-|TRBJ1-1|-|TRBV4-3
ASSQEVGAREAF
>few|TRBJ2-7|-|TRBV11-2
ASSQERHRSSYEQY
>-|TRBJ2-7|-|TRBV11-2
ASSLNSYEQY
>-|TRBJ1-2|-|TRBV6-1
ASSEAAPHIRQDGYT
>few|TRBJ2-7|-|TRBV21-1
ASSTGLACSEQY
>-|-|TRBD1|TRBV6-1
ASSGPGQISGSYEQY
>-|TRBJ2-7|-|TRBV10-1
ASSAGDGGSPYEQY